Listed below are T cell receptor beta chains from one sample, sequenced in a study of CD8+CD57+ T cells in acquired aplastic anemia. TCRdb reanalysed the reads using MiXCR and keeps one entry per CDR3 protein. The data show around 150,000 distinct CDR3 sequences, about two thirds seen once. The sequenced material came from sorted CD4+, CD8+, or CD8+CD57+ T cells (not recorded which) from PBMCs. Receptor source: a human donor with aplastic anemia. Both conserved end residues are part of each CDR3. D genes are given only for firm matches. The size field is filled for only some rows; it gives once, few, many or a size class.

TRBV9	TRBJ2-1	once	TRBD1	TGTGCCAGCAATGGACAGGGCAATGAGCAGTTCTTC	CASNGQGNEQFF
TRBV2	TRBJ2-7	.	.	TGTGCCACGGGGCAGTTCAACGAGCAGTACTTC	CATGQFNEQYF
TRBV29-1	TRBJ2-7	few	TRBD2	TGCAGCGTTGAAATAGCGGGGGCCGGGGAGCAGTACTTC	CSVEIAGAGEQYF
TRBV7-9	TRBJ1-6	.	.	TGTGCCAGCAGCGGGACAAGCTATAATTCACCCCTCCACTTT	CASSGTSYNSPLHF
TRBV29-1	TRBJ1-4	.	.	TGCAGCGTTGATGCGACCACAGGGACCCGAAAATCAAAACTGTTTTTT	CSVDATTGTRKSKLFF
TRBV19	TRBJ1-5	.	.	TGTGCCAGTGCTCGCGGGTGGGGTCAGCCCCAGCATTTT	CASARGWGQPQHF
TRBV7-9	TRBJ2-5	.	TRBD1	TGTGCCAGCAGCCCTCCGACAGGGGGCTGGGAGACCCAGTACTTC	CASSPPTGGWETQYF
TRBV15	TRBJ2-1	few	TRBD2	TGTGCCACCAGCAGAGACGGTAGCGGGGGAGATGAGCAGTTCTTC	CATSRDGSGGDEQFF
TRBV2	TRBJ2-7	.	.	TGTGCCAGCTCCGACTACTCCTACGAGCAGTACTTC	CASSDYSYEQYF
TRBV24-1	TRBJ2-1	.	.	TGTGCCACCAGTGATCCGCGCGGAGGAAACAATGAGCAGTTCTTC	CATSDPRGGNNEQFF
TRBV7-9	TRBJ1-5	.	.	TGTGCCAGCAGCTTAGACCAGAATCAGCCCCAGCATTTT	CASSLDQNQPQHF
TRBV19	TRBJ1-1	.	.	TGTGCCAGTAGTATTCCTCCCACAACAGGGAAGGGCACTGAAGCTTTCTTT	CASSIPPTTGKGTEAFF
TRBV20-1	TRBJ2-7	.	.	TGCAGCTTGACAGGAACGCTTCCGCCCGAGCAGTACTTC	CSLTGTLPPEQYF
TRBV4-1	TRBJ2-7	many	.	TGCGCCAGCAGCCAAGATGATTGGGAAGGATACGAGCAGTACTTC	CASSQDDWEGYEQYF
TRBV10-3	TRBJ2-1	.	TRBD2	TGTGCCATCAGTGTAAACCTTGGGACTAGCGGGAGGCATGAGCAGTTCTTC	CAISVNLGTSGRHEQFF
TRBV12-3/TRBV12-4	TRBJ2-7	many	.	TGTGCCAGCAGTTTAGGGAACGGGAGAGGATCGGAAGAGCAGTACTTC	CASSLGNGRGSEEQYF
TRBV19	TRBJ2-7	.	TRBD2	TGTGCCAGTAGGATTAGCGGGAGGCAAGCCTACGAGCAGTACTTC	CASRISGRQAYEQYF
TRBV7-2	TRBJ1-1	few	.	TGTGCCAGCCGAGGTCTCAACACTGAAGCTTTCTTT	CASRGLNTEAFF
TRBV7-9	TRBJ1-6	.	.	TGTGCCAGCAGCCCCGGGACGGAGAATTCACCCCTCCACTTT	CASSPGTENSPLHF
TRBV21-1	TRBJ2-1	.	.	TGTGCCAGCAGCGAAGGACTAGCGGGGGGGCCCTTTGATGCAAATGAGCAGTTCTTC	CASSEGLAGGPFDANEQFF
TRBV6-5	TRBJ1-1	many	.	TGTGCCAGCAGTTACTGGGACAAGGACACTGAAGCTTTCTTT	CASSYWDKDTEAFF
TRBV14	TRBJ2-1	.	TRBD2	TGTGCCAGCAGCCCGGGACTAGGCGTGAGTGAGGTCTTC	CASSPGLGVSEVF
TRBV6-5	TRBJ1-6	few	TRBD1	TGTGCCAGCAGTCCCGGACAGGAGGGTTCACCCCTCCACTTT	CASSPGQEGSPLHF
TRBV7-8	TRBJ2-1	.	TRBD1	TGTGCCAGCTCTAGGGGGCTCGAGCAGTTCTTC	CASSRGLEQFF
TRBV19	TRBJ2-3	many	TRBD2	TGTGCCAGTAGCGGGACTAAACACACAGATACGCAGTATTTT	CASSGTKHTDTQYF
TRBV6-4	TRBJ1-2	.	TRBD1	TGTGCCAGCAGTGGGGGACAGGGTGGTTATGGCTACACCTTC	CASSGGQGGYGYTF
TRBV9	TRBJ2-5	.	TRBD2	TGTGCCAGCAGCGTATACGGGGGGAGGTGGCCCCAAGAGACCCAGTACTTC	CASSVYGGRWPQETQYF
TRBV29-1	TRBJ1-2	.	.	TGCAGCGTTGTGTCAGGGGCCGGTGGCTACACCTTC	CSVVSGAGGYTF
TRBV19	TRBJ1-1	.	TRBD1	TGTGCCAGTAGTATGTCCGGGACAGGGAGTGGAACTGAAGCTTTCTTT	CASSMSGTGSGTEAFF
TRBV5-1	TRBJ1-4	.	.	TGCGCCAGCAGCTTGGACAGGGCTAACGAAAAACTGTTTTTT	CASSLDRANEKLFF
TRBV15	TRBJ2-1	.	.	TGTGCCACCAGCAGTGACGGCACACAATCCTACAATGAGCAGTTCTTC	CATSSDGTQSYNEQFF
TRBV20-1	TRBJ2-7	.	.	TGCAGTGCTAGAGATTCGGGCCAGCCAGGCGAGCAGTACTTC	CSARDSGQPGEQYF
TRBV6-5	TRBJ1-2	.	.	TGTGCCAGCAGTTTATCTCAGGGAGGATATGGCTACACCTTC	CASSLSQGGYGYTF
TRBV19	TRBJ1-2	many	.	TGTGCCAGTAGTATTCCCTGGGAGAGGCATGGCTACACCTTC	CASSIPWERHGYTF
TRBV4-1	TRBJ1-3	.	TRBD1	TGCGCCAGCAGCCCCTGGGACAGTACTGGAAACACCATATATTTT	CASSPWDSTGNTIYF
TRBV29-1	TRBJ2-5	.	.	TGCAGCGGAAGGGAGACCCAGTACTTC	CSGRETQYF
TRBV19	TRBJ2-7	.	.	TGTGCCAGTAGTATACAGGGTCTCAAACCCTACGAGCAGTACTTC	CASSIQGLKPYEQYF
TRBV9	TRBJ2-5	.	.	TGTGCCAGCAGCGTGGGTGGGGGCGCGGGGGAGACCCAGTACTTC	CASSVGGGAGETQYF
TRBV7-6	TRBJ2-1	.	.	TGTGCCAGCAGCTTAGTGATGGACGGGGGGCTAAATGAGCAGTTCTTC	CASSLVMDGGLNEQFF
TRBV20-1	TRBJ2-1	many	.	TGCAGTGACGAGGAGGGGGGGAACAATGAGCAGTTCTTC	CSDEEGGNNEQFF
TRBV19	TRBJ2-1	.	.	TGTGCCAGTAGAGGCCCAATGAATGAGCAGTTCTTC	CASRGPMNEQFF
TRBV7-2	TRBJ2-1	.	.	TGTGCCAGCAGCTCCCAAAAGACCAGCCAGCAGTTCTTC	CASSSQKTSQQFF
TRBV19	TRBJ2-2	.	TRBD2	TGTGCCAGTAGTACTTGGACTAGCGGGGGGGCGGGGACCGGGGAGCTGTTTTTT	CASSTWTSGGAGTGELFF
TRBV6-5	TRBJ1-2	many	.	TGTGCCAGCAGTAATTCCTACTCCGTCTATGGCTACACCTTC	CASSNSYSVYGYTF
TRBV25-1	TRBJ2-7	.	TRBD2	TGTGCCAGCACCTCACGGGGGGAACGCTACGAGCAGTACTTC	CASTSRGERYEQYF
TRBV15	TRBJ2-1	.	.	TGTGCCACCAGCAGAGACGGGTGGGGTAGGGACAATGAGCAGTTCTTC	CATSRDGWGRDNEQFF
TRBV5-1	TRBJ2-7	.	.	TGCGCCAGCAGCTTGTCAGGGTCCAACGAGCAGTACTTC	CASSLSGSNEQYF
TRBV7-9	TRBJ1-1	.	.	TGTGCCAGCAGCTCAATACAGAGGAACACTGAAGCTTTCTTT	CASSSIQRNTEAFF
TRBV20-1	TRBJ2-5	.	TRBD1	TGCAGTGCTACGTACGACAGGGGGCCAGAGACCCAGTACTTC	CSATYDRGPETQYF
TRBV2	TRBJ1-2	.	.	TGTGCCAGCAGCGGCAGGGAGGCTAACTATGGCTACACCTTC	CASSGREANYGYTF
TRBV20-1	TRBJ1-5	.	.	TGCAGTGCTAGAGACGGGCTACGGGACGGCAATCAGCCCCAGCATTTT	CSARDGLRDGNQPQHF
TRBV20-1	TRBJ1-1	.	.	TGCAGTGCTCCCCGGGACGGTGGCTGCACTGAAGCTTTCTTT	CSAPRDGGCTEAFF
TRBV19	TRBJ2-1	.	.	TGTGCCAGTAGTATGGGCAGGGAGTCCTACAATGAGCAGTTCTTC	CASSMGRESYNEQFF
TRBV7-9	TRBJ2-7	once	.	TGTGCCAGCAGCTTCGGGACCTTCGAGCAGTACTTC	CASSFGTFEQYF
TRBV7-8	TRBJ2-5	.	.	TGTGCCAGCACCTCAAGGGGACACCCCATTCAAGAGACCCAGTACTTC	CASTSRGHPIQETQYF
TRBV6-4	TRBJ2-1	.	.	TGTGCCAGCAGTGACGGGCAGGGTAGGAATGAGCAGTTCTTC	CASSDGQGRNEQFF
TRBV20-1	TRBJ2-3	.	.	TGCAGTGCCAGAGGGGCTATTAGCACAGATACGCAGTATTTT	CSARGAISTDTQYF
TRBV7-6	TRBJ2-1	.	.	TGTGCCAGCAGCTTAGACGTCCGCTCCTACAATGAGCAGTTCTTC	CASSLDVRSYNEQFF